The text below deals with one TCR beta chain. Random hexamers were used to reverse transcribe the RNA input (about 0.5 to 1 ug). TCRdb recomputed calls from the immunoSEQ multiplex PCR reads with MiXCR, one row per CDR3 protein. This table has 200,000 to 300,000 distinct CDR3 sequences, 90% to 96% appearing once. V was shortened by 2 bases and J by 4 bases, with 12 bases between the two germline ends. The CDR3 totals 13 residues. Germline V gene lookup returns CDR1 GTSNPN and CDR2 SVGIG (reference sequence). This record comes from a study of CD8 T cells in Susac syndrome. The J gene is TRBJ2-7, the V gene TRBV30; D call uncertain. Specimen: CD4+ T cells from PBMCs. This clonotype was obtained from a human donor with Susac syndrome. The CDR3, as DNA: TGTGCCTGGAGTTCACAAGGGTTATACGAGCAGTACTTC. It is translated as CAWSSQGLYEQYF.